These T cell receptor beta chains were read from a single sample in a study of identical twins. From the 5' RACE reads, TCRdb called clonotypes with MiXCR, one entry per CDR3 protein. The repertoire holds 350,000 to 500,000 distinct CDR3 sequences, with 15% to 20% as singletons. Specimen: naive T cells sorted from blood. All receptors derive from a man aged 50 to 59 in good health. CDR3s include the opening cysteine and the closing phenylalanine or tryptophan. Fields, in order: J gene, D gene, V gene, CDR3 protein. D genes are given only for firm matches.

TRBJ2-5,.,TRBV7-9,CASSLLARQETQYF
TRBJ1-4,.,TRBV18,CASSSRTASNEKLFF
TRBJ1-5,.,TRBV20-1,CSAARNSNQPQHF
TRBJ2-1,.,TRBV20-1,CSARVQMNEQFF
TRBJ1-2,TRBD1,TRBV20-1,CSARGDRGAYGYTF
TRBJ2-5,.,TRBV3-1,CAAGGPRETQYF
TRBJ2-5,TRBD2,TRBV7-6,CASSGGGSTQETQYF
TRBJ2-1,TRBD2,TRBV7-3,CASSASGRGLEEQFF
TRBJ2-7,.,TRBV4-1,CASSQAGVREQYF
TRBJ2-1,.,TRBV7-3,CASSALGKGEQFF
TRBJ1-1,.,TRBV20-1,CSARPGWDTEAFF
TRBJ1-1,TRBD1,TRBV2,CASSKDRGSGTEAFF
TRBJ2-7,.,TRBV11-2,CASSLDQWGAGGEQYF
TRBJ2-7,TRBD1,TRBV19,CASSINAWDRSYEQYF
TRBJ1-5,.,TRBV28,CASTEYPPNQPQHF
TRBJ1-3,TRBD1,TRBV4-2,CASSQRGQFSGNTIYF
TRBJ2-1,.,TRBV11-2,CASSSTPHPYNEQFF
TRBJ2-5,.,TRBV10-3,CAISEGARYQETQYF
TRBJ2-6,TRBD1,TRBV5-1,CASSFRTGLDGANVLTF
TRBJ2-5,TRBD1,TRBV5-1,CASSPELTGALQETQYF
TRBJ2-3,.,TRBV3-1,CASSQDAGAATDTQYF
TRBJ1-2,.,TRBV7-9,CASSLGPDGYTF
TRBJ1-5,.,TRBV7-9,CASSLAAQPQHF
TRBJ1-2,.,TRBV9,CASSVVGDYGYTF
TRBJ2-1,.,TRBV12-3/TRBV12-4,CASTLENFYNEQFF
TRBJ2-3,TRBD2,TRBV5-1,CASSFGGLLFTDTQYF
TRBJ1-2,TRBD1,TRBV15,CATSRDQGTGPGYTF
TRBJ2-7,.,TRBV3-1,CASSQDSTGYEQYF
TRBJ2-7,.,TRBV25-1,CASSRVRGSEQYF
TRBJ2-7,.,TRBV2,CASSEALKGRISYEQYF
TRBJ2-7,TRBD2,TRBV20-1,CSARLAGDEQYF
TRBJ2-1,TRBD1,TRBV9,CASSVVDRGGNEQFF
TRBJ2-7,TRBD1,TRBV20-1,CSARAGQDEQYF
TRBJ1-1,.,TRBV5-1,CASSHASSNTEAFF
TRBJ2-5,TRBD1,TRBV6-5,CASSYSIGQGLRETQYF
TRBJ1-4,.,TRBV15,CATSRGSTNEKLFF
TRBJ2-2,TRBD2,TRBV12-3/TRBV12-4,CASSRPGLVRTGELFF
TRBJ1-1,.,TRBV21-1,CASSTPDSSGMNTEAFF
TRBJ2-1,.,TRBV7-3,CASSLRANEQFF
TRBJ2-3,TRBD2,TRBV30,CAWGRAGGPRTQYF
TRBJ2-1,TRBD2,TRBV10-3,CAISDVAGGGNEQFF
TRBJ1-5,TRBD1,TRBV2,CASSFIPGQGAIYSNQPQHF
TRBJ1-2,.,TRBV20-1,CSARDIISANYGYTF
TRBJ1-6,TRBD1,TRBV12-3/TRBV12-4,CASSLPGTGVSSPLHF
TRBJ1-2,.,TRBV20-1,CSARDNSRSGYTF
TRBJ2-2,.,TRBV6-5,CASSYSLAETNTGELFF
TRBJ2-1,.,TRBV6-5,CASSYRDPYRYNEQFF
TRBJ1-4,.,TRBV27,CASSREGLGEKLFF
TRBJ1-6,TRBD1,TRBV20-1,CSASRDRYNSPLHF
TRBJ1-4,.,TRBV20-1,CSAREEGEKLFF
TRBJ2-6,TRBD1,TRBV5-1,CASSSGTGNSGANVLTF
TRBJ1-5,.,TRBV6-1,CASTYRGKGQPQHF
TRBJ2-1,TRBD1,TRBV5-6,CASSRDRGFGEQFF
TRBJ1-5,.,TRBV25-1,CASSEIGSNQPQHF
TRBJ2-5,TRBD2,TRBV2,CASSTTSGPQETQYF
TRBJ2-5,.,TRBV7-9,CASSFFSSGETQYF
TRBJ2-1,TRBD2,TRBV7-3,CASSLRSHPGLAGANYNEQFF